The following is a TCR beta chain sequence with its context. Participants, 18 to 89 years old, spanned about two dozen US areas. Membership in each cohort depended on participant-reported clinical history. This record belongs to a study of blood T cell repertoires in COVID-19. Study-wide context: The United States, Italy and Spain were the sources of the acute and convalescent COVID-19 samples. PBMCs, B-cell-depleted T cells, or T cells provided the cDNA or gDNA that made up the material.

Germline values: CDR1 SQVTM, CDR2 ANQGSEA. J lost 7 bases, V lost 7 bases, and 9 bases had no gene match. The CDR3 covers 13 residues. TCRdb's table, derived via immunoSEQ multiplex PCR, lists solely in-frame clones and lacks some. The sample lists some 340,000 clones, 85% to 95% occurring once. The TCR originated in a woman in her twenties or thirties who had been exposed to COVID-19. The V gene is TRBV29-1, the J gene TRBJ2-1; 8 bases are shared with TRBD1. Sequencing input: PBMCs or T cells enriched from blood (not recorded which). CDR3: CSGGQGNENEQFF. CDR3 nucleotide sequence: TGCAGCGGTGGACAGGGTAACGAGAATGAGCAGTTCTTC.